The TCR beta chain described here comes from a study of blood T cells in healthy people across ages. Study-level findings and limits: No one knew whether donors had CMV, which possibly confounded expanded clonotype changes. There were more naive CD4+ cells and higher diversity in long-lived donors than in aged donors.

Combining a sample-barcoded 5' primer with a J-beta primer mix, a second PCR ran for roughly 6 to 12 cycles. A 12-random-nucleotide template-switch adaptor tagged each cDNA molecule. All samples yielded 2.5 million or more CDR3-containing paired-end reads. MiXCR, applied by TCRdb to the 5' RACE reads, yields one record per CDR3 protein. The sample gives about a million distinct CDR3 sequences, roughly 43% of which show up once; 13% is in the top ten. This CDR3 has 14 amino acids. Germline V lookup: CDR1 SGDLS, CDR2 YYNGEE. Between the trimmed V and J ends, which lost 2 bases and 5 bases, there was a span of 14 bases. The sample holds a few counts of this clonotype. No antigen is known for it.

The receptor's source is a man aged 25 to 45 in good health. What was sequenced was blood. The rearrangement links TRBV9 to TRBJ2-7; possible D gene TRBD2, 6 bases. The CDR3: CASSVSGDVDEQYF. For the CDR3, the DNA is TGTGCCAGCAGCGTTTCGGGGGACGTCGACGAGCAGTACTTC.